Listed here are 30 T cell receptor beta chains from one sample, sequenced in a study of Ad26.COV2.S vaccination and SARS-CoV-2 variants. As to treatment: roughly 19 received Ad26.COV2.S at low or high dose, single or two shots; several received placebo; per-sample allocation not given. The samples date from day 63 after the first vaccine or placebo injection. Clones were read by immunoSEQ multiplex PCR, and TCRdb kept only the in-frame ones, dropping some. The sample gives over 300,000 clones, 83% of which show up once; approximately 7% is in the top ten. The sample here was peripheral blood, taken in a trial of Ad26.COV2.S vaccine versus placebo. Source of these receptors: a person between 18 and 59 years old who received the Ad26.COV2.S COVID-19 vaccine or a placebo.

The chain carries TRBV10-1 and TRBJ2-1, with D unresolved. CDR3 size: 17 residues. Trimming shortened V by 3 bases and J by 4 bases, and 19 bases separated the two germline ends. The germline CDR1 and CDR2 sequences are WNHNN and SYGVQD (reference sequence). The CDR3 protein is CASSEFKGKIGYNEQFF. The CDR3 bases are TGCGCCAGCAGTGAATTCAAAGGGAAAATAGGGTACAATGAGCAGTTCTTC.

The rearrangement joins TRBV5-1 to TRBJ2-2; weak D call: TRBD1 (5 bases). The germline V and J ends were trimmed by 2 bases and 1 base, with 9 bases remaining between them. This CDR3 region has 15 residues. CDR1 is SGHRS, CDR2 YFSETQ, per germline. This CDR3 reads CASSFYGQNTGELFF. CDR3 nucleotides: TGCGCCAGCAGCTTTTATGGACAGAACACCGGGGAGCTGTTTTTT. The whole variable domain, filled in from reference TRBV5-1 and TRBJ2-2, reads KAGVTQTPRYLIKTRGQQVTLSCSPISGHRSVSWYQQTPGQGLQFLFEYFSETQRNKGNFPGRFSGRQFSNSRSEMNVSTLELGDSALYLCASSFYGQNTGELFFGEGSRLTVL.

The rearrangement joins TRBV5-1 to TRBJ2-7, with 9 bases identical to TRBD1. The trim removed 5 bases at V and 8 bases at J, leaving 11 bases unmatched. CDR1 is SGHRS, CDR2 YFSETQ, per germline. The CDR3 runs 14 residues. The CDR3 region has the DNA TGCGCCAGCAGGGGAACAGGGGGCGCCTGGCAGCAGTACTTC. Translated, it gives CASRGTGGAWQQYF. The variable domain in full, with the rest retrieved from reference TRBV5-1 and TRBJ2-7, is KAGVTQTPRYLIKTRGQQVTLSCSPISGHRSVSWYQQTPGQGLQFLFEYFSETQRNKGNFPGRFSGRQFSNSRSEMNVSTLELGDSALYLCASRGTGGAWQQYFGPGTRLTVT.

This chain joins TRBV7-6 and TRBJ2-2; TRBD1 might be the D (5 bases). Germline assignment: CDR1 SGHVS and CDR2 FNYEAQ. V lost 2 bases and J 4 bases, leaving 8 bases between the germline ends. CDR3 size: 14 residues. DNA of the CDR3: TGTGCCAGCAGCTTATATCAGGGCACCGGGGAGCTGTTTTTT. This encodes CASSLYQGTGELFF.

The chain combines TRBV5-4 with TRBJ2-2, with D tentatively TRBD2 (5 bases). This CDR3 is built from 15 residues. V dropped 4 bases and J dropped 0 bases, with 10 bases sitting between them. Per the germline V gene, CDR1 is SGHNT and CDR2 is YYREEE (reference sequence). The CDR3 DNA reads as TGTGCCAGCAGCGCGGGCCCTACGAACACCGGGGAGCTGTTTTTT. Protein product: CASSAGPTNTGELFF.

About this clone itself: Other DNA sequences within the sample encode an identical CDR3. The J gene is TRBJ2-1, the V gene TRBV6-2 or TRBV6-3; D is unclear. The CDR3 totals 13 residues. Trimming pared 5 bases from V and 0 bases from J, leaving 5 bases between. The V gene's germline CDR1 is MNHEY and CDR2 SVGEGT. The CDR3 region has the DNA TGTGCCAGCAGTCCAAGCTCCTACAATGAGCAGTTCTTC. It encodes CASSPSSYNEQFF.

V usage is TRBV6-6 and J usage is TRBJ1-2; tentative D call: TRBD1 (6 bases). The CDR3 contains 13 residues. Deletions cut 6 bases from V and 5 bases from J, with 13 bases between. Germline loops: CDR1 MNHNY, CDR2 SVGAGI (reference sequence). Written as DNA, the CDR3 is TGTGCCAGCAGAGCGGGACATAGTTATGGCTACACCTTC. It yields the protein CASRAGHSYGYTF.

This chain links TRBV6-1 with TRBJ1-5; maybe TRBD1 (5 bases). This CDR3 contains 13 residues. Trimming removed 3 bases at V and 7 bases at J, with 10 bases between. Germline assignment: CDR1 MNHNS and CDR2 SASEGT. CDR3 residues: CASSEAGPQPQHF. The CDR3 DNA is TGTGCCAGCAGTGAGGCAGGGCCGCAGCCCCAGCATTTT.

The genes are TRBV2 and TRBJ2-3; D is perhaps TRBD2 (5 bases). CDR1 and CDR2 from the germline V gene are SNHLY and FYNNEI. V lost 5 bases, J lost 2 bases, and 14 bases lay in between. The length of the CDR3 is 15 residues. The chain's CDR3 is CASSHRGVSTDTQYF. In DNA form, the CDR3 reads TGTGCCAGCAGTCACCGGGGAGTGTCCACAGATACGCAGTATTTT. The full variable domain, completed using reference TRBV2 and TRBJ2-3, is EPEVTQTPSHQVTQMGQEVILRCVPISNHLYFYWYRQILGQKVEFLVSFYNNEISEKSEIFDDQFSVERPDGSNFTLKIRSTKLEDSAMYFCASSHRGVSTDTQYFGPGTRLTVL.

This chain joins TRBV24-1 and TRBJ1-3; D perhaps matches TRBD1 (5 bases). V was shortened by 7 bases and J by 2 bases, with 8 bases between the two germline ends. Germline V gene sequence: CDR1 KGHDR, CDR2 SFDVKD. The CDR3 is 13 amino acids. The CDR3 loop reads CATSRGPGNTIYF. CDR3 nucleotide sequence: TGTGCCACCAGCCGGGGCCCTGGAAACACCATATATTTT.

The chain is built from TRBV9 and TRBJ2-1; no definite D call. The V gene lost 3 bases and the J gene lost 5 bases, with 12 bases spanning the gap. CDR3 length: 14 amino acids. Germline values: CDR1 SGDLS, CDR2 YYNGEE. CDR3 protein: CASSEHHTHNEQFF. CDR3 sequence (DNA): TGTGCCAGCAGCGAACACCACACACACAATGAGCAGTTCTTC. Full variable domain (rest looked up from reference TRBV9 and TRBJ2-1): DSGVTQTPKHLITATGQRVTLRCSPRSGDLSVYWYQQSLDQGLQFLIQYYNGEERAKGNILERFSAQQFPDLHSELNLSSLELGDSALYFCASSEHHTHNEQFFGPGTRLTVL.

The rearrangement joins TRBV15 to TRBJ2-5, with D unresolved. This CDR3 has 15 amino acids. V dropped 0 bases and J dropped 5 bases, with 13 bases sitting between them. Germline lookup yields CDR1 LNHNV and CDR2 YYDKDF (reference sequence). In DNA, the CDR3 is TGTGCCACCAGCAGAGAATTACTACTGGAGGAGACCCAGTACTTC. It translates to CATSRELLLEETQYF.

This clone came up once. The chain joins TRBV19 to TRBJ1-2, with D uncertain. The germline gives CDR1 LNHDA, CDR2 SQIVND (reference sequence). V gave up 1 base and J gave up 1 base, with 7 bases separating them. The CDR3 extends over 14 amino acids. The CDR3 nucleotides are TGTGCCAGTAGTATAGCAAGACTTAACTATGGCTACACCTTC. Protein product: CASSIARLNYGYTF.

The rearrangement links TRBV7-2 to TRBJ1-1, with 9 bases fitting TRBD1. CDR3 size: 14 residues. V was pared by 6 bases and J by 5 bases, with 7 bases of the junction left unmatched. CDR1 is SGHTA and CDR2 is FQGNSA in the germline V gene. As DNA, the CDR3 is TGTGCCAGCAGTTATGGGACAGGGCGAACTGAAGCTTTCTTT. It yields the protein CASSYGTGRTEAFF. The full variable domain, completed using reference TRBV7-2 and TRBJ1-1, is GAGVSQSPSNKVTEKGKDVELRCDPISGHTALYWYRQSLGQGLEFLIYFQGNSAPDKSGLPSDRFSAERTGGSVSTLTIQRTQQEDSAVYLCASSYGTGRTEAFFGQGTRLTVV.

J is TRBJ1-4 and V is TRBV2; D not resolved. Trimming stripped 3 bases from V and 8 bases from J, with 4 bases between. The CDR3 sequence is 11 residues long. CDR1 is SNHLY, CDR2 FYNNEI, per germline. The CDR3 protein is CASSEWEKLFF. The CDR3 DNA follows: TGTGCCAGCAGTGAGTGGGAAAAACTGTTTTTT.

The chain links TRBV6-5 to TRBJ1-1; D gene unclear. The CDR3 length is 13 residues. The ends were cut back, 0 bases at V and 7 bases at J, with 9 bases in the middle. CDR1 is MNHEY and CDR2 is SVGAGI in the germline V gene. CDR3 sequence: CASSYSNVHEAFF. Written as DNA, the CDR3 is TGTGCCAGCAGTTACTCGAACGTCCATGAAGCTTTCTTT.

V usage is TRBV7-2 and J usage is TRBJ1-4; the match to TRBD1 covers 10 bases. The CDR3 runs to 14 residues. V lost 5 bases to trimming and J lost 4 bases; unmatched junction nucleotides: 1. Per germline, CDR1 SGHTA and CDR2 FQGNSA. The CDR3 region is CASSRDRGNEKLFF. CDR3 sequence (DNA): TGTGCCAGCAGCCGGGACAGGGGTAATGAAAAACTGTTTTTT. Looking up the rest from reference TRBV7-2 and TRBJ1-4 gives the full variable domain: GAGVSQSPSNKVTEKGKDVELRCDPISGHTALYWYRQSLGQGLEFLIYFQGNSAPDKSGLPSDRFSAERTGGSVSTLTIQRTQQEDSAVYLCASSRDRGNEKLFFGSGTQLSVL.

The chain has TRBV3-1 (or the pseudogene TRBV3-2) and TRBJ1-1; no clear D. Per the germline V gene, CDR1 is LGHDT and CDR2 is YNNKEL (reference sequence). The CDR3 covers 13 residues. Trimming took off 4 bases at V and 5 bases at J, with 11 bases between the two ends. The CDR3 nucleotides are TGTGCCAGCAGCCGAGAAATTAGAACTGAAGCTTTCTTT. Its protein is CASSREIRTEAFF.

The chain has TRBV7-9 and TRBJ2-3, with 10 bases aligning to TRBD2. Germline V lookup: CDR1 SEHNR, CDR2 FQNEAQ (reference sequence). The CDR3 is made up of 15 amino acids. J was trimmed by 2 bases and V by 5 bases; bases with no gene match: 4. The CDR3 DNA is TGTGCCAGCAGCCCCGGGACTAGCGTCACAGATACGCAGTATTTT. Translation: CASSPGTSVTDTQYF.

The V gene is TRBV7-7, the J gene TRBJ1-1; D unclear. The germline gives CDR1 SSHAT, CDR2 FNYEAQ (reference sequence). The CDR3 totals 13 residues. V was pared by 5 bases and J by 2 bases, with 9 bases between. The CDR3 coding sequence is TGTGCCAGCAGCCTCGAGTACAACACTGAAGCTTTCTTT. Encoded protein: CASSLEYNTEAFF. Full variable domain (missing parts from reference TRBV7-7 and TRBJ1-1): GAGVSQSPRYKVTKRGQDVTLRCDPISSHATLYWYQQALGQGPEFLTYFNYEAQPDKSGLPSDRFSAERPEGSISTLTIQRTEQRDSAMYRCASSLEYNTEAFFGQGTRLTVV.

The CDR3 loop reads CASSRTPRPGELFF. DNA of the CDR3: TGTGCCAGCAGTCGGACTCCTCGTCCCGGGGAGCTGTTTTTT. The V call is TRBV6-5, the J call TRBJ2-2; tentative D call: TRBD2 (5 bases). This CDR3 contains 14 residues. CDR1 is MNHEY, CDR2 SVGAGI, per germline. Trimming left V 5 bases short and J 6 bases short, with 13 bases between.

CDR3 sequence reads: CASSLAGEFAAFF. The CDR3 DNA sequence: TGTGCCAGCAGCTTGGCGGGCGAGTTCGCAGCTTTCTTT. The chain couples TRBV7-9 to TRBJ1-1; D is ambiguous. This CDR3 spans 13 amino acids. The ends were cut back, 3 bases at V and 10 bases at J, with 15 bases in the middle. Germline lookup yields CDR1 SEHNR and CDR2 FQNEAQ (reference sequence).

The chain is built from TRBV7-9 and TRBJ1-1; no clear D. The CDR3 is 15 residues long. Germline CDR1 is SEHNR and CDR2 is FQNEAQ (reference sequence). V shed 3 bases and J shed 0 bases, with 11 bases lying between them. CDR3: CASSLTPSLNTEAFF. The CDR3 DNA reads as TGTGCCAGCAGCTTGACGCCCTCTCTGAACACTGAAGCTTTCTTT.

The chain carries TRBV19 and TRBJ1-1, with TRBD1 matching 7 bases. The CDR3 extends over 16 amino acids. Trimming cost V 4 bases and J 1 base; bases outside gene matches: 9. Germline V gives CDR1 LNHDA, CDR2 SQIVND (reference sequence). In nucleotides, the CDR3 is TGTGCCAGTAGTAGAACAGGGGCCTCAGCGAACACTGAAGCTTTCTTT. Translated: CASSRTGASANTEAFF.

This clone was detected only a few times. CDR3 DNA: TGTGCCAGCAGTCTCGGACTGACCTATGGCTACACCTTC. This encodes CASSLGLTYGYTF. The chain recombines TRBV2 with TRBJ1-2; D call uncertain. The V gene's germline CDR1 is SNHLY and CDR2 FYNNEI. Trimming removed 5 bases from V and 4 bases from J, with 11 bases in between. The CDR3 runs to 13 residues.

The chain combines TRBV7-6 with TRBJ1-2; D ambiguous. V was shortened by 10 bases and J by 4 bases, with 22 bases between the two germline ends. The CDR3 sequence is 15 residues long. CDR1 and CDR2 from the germline V gene are SGHVS and FNYEAQ. CDR3 sequence reads: CATARKGLTPYGYTF. The CDR3 bases are TGTGCCACCGCGAGGAAGGGCCTGACCCCCTATGGCTACACCTTC.

This chain uses TRBV5-5 with TRBJ1-1; 9 bases match TRBD1. Germline V gene sequence: CDR1 SGHKS, CDR2 YYEKEE (reference sequence). The V gene end was trimmed by 4 bases and the J gene end by 4 bases; junction bases not matched to a gene: 5. This CDR3 comprises 14 residues. This CDR3 is CASSVQGALTEAFF. CDR3 nucleotide sequence: TGTGCCAGCAGCGTACAGGGGGCTCTCACTGAAGCTTTCTTT.

This clone was counted between two and nine times. This chain uses TRBV10-2 with TRBJ1-5; D is possibly TRBD1 (6 bases). The V end was cut by 2 bases, the J end by 7 bases, with 18 bases between. CDR3 length equals 16 residues. CDR1 and CDR2 from the germline V gene are WSHSY and SAAADI. The CDR3 reads CASSEEGGAWNQPQHF. CDR3 sequence (DNA): TGCGCCAGCAGTGAGGAGGGGGGGGCTTGGAACCAGCCCCAGCATTTT.

The chain links TRBV11-2 to TRBJ1-2; no reliable D call. V dropped 1 base and J dropped 6 bases, with 15 bases sitting between them. The CDR3 loop spans 15 amino acids. CDR1 and CDR2 from the germline V gene are SGHAT and FQNNGV. The CDR3 loop reads CASSLARQAPHGYTF. In DNA, the CDR3 is TGTGCCAGCAGCTTAGCACGTCAGGCCCCCCATGGCTACACCTTC.

The chain carries TRBV7-6 and TRBJ1-3; no firm D call. V was clipped by 5 bases and J by 7 bases, with 21 bases between them. The CDR3 extends over 16 amino acids. Germline V gene lookup returns CDR1 SGHVS and CDR2 FNYEAQ. CDR3 bases: TGTGCCAGCAGCCTGCCCTTAAATGGGTTGGACAACACCATATATTTT. Translation gives CASSLPLNGLDNTIYF.